Listed here are 8 T cell receptor beta chains from one sample, sequenced in a study of shared clonotypes between healthy human individuals. Generated by immunoSEQ multiplex PCR, the TCRdb table keeps only in-frame clones and is missing some. The data show more than 2,000,000 clones, with 90% to 95% seen just once and 0.39% held by the top ten. The source material was naive CD4+ T cells from PBMCs. Subset given: CD45RA+ positively selected. The receptors here all came from a man aged 18 to 30 in good health. Some clones in this sample may be carry-over from other donors' samples.

The chain is built from TRBV19 and TRBJ2-7, with TRBD1 matching 7 bases. The CDR3 sequence is 13 residues long. V shed 7 bases, J shed 3 bases, and the junction held 6 bases outside the gene matches. From germline, CDR1 is LNHDA and CDR2 SQIVND (reference sequence). Here the CDR3 reads CASKGQDNYEQYF. The CDR3, as DNA: TGTGCCAGTAAAGGACAGGACAACTACGAGCAGTACTTC.

The CDR3, as DNA: TGCGCCAGCAGCCCTCCTGGGCAGAAGGGCAACGAGCAGTACTTC. As protein: CASSPPGQKGNEQYF. The chain combines TRBV5-1 with TRBJ2-7; D is unresolved. Germline CDR1 is SGHRS and CDR2 is YFSETQ. CDR3 length: 15 residues. V dropped 4 bases and J dropped 5 bases, with 19 bases sitting between them.

This chain links TRBV30 with TRBJ1-6; possible D gene TRBD1, 6 bases. The CDR3 extends over 17 amino acids. CDR1 is GTSNPN and CDR2 is SVGIG in the germline V gene (reference sequence). V was pared by 5 bases and J by 8 bases, with 25 bases between. The CDR3 DNA reads TGTGCCTGGGACGTAGGGAGGACAGTTCCATATGATTCACCCCTCCACTTT. Translated: CAWDVGRTVPYDSPLHF.

The chain uses TRBV9 and TRBJ2-1; D is possibly TRBD2 (6 bases). The CDR3 totals 16 residues. Germline-derived CDR1 and CDR2 are SGDLS and YYNGEE. Trimming cost V 0 bases and J 7 bases, with 17 bases left between them. The DNA of the CDR3 is TGTGCCAGCAGCGTAGGGGGGAGTAGCGGTCGGAATGAGCAGTTCTTC. It specifies CASSVGGSSGRNEQFF.

The chain is built from TRBV29-1 and TRBJ2-7; D ambiguous. CDR1 and CDR2 (germline): SQVTM, ANQGSEA. V shed 4 bases and J shed 3 bases, with 10 bases lying between them. The CDR3 loop spans 12 amino acids. The CDR3 DNA follows: TGCAGCGTTGGGGGTCAGTTCTACGAGCAGTACTTC. This encodes CSVGGQFYEQYF.

The genes are TRBV11-2 and TRBJ2-1, with 13 bases identical to TRBD2. CDR1 and CDR2 (germline): SGHAT, FQNNGV. The CDR3 extends over 18 amino acids. Trimming removed 2 bases from V and 2 bases from J; junction bases left unmatched: 6. CDR3 protein: CASSLRTSGRSPYNEQFF. CDR3 DNA: TGTGCCAGCAGCTTAAGGACTAGCGGGAGATCCCCCTACAATGAGCAGTTCTTC.

The chain is built from TRBV28 and TRBJ1-4; a possible D gene is TRBD1 (5 bases). Per the germline V gene, CDR1 is MDHEN and CDR2 is SYDVKM. This CDR3 is 18 amino acids long. Trimming cost V 5 bases and J 8 bases, with 27 bases left between them. For the CDR3, the DNA is TGTGCCAGCAGTACCCGATTAGGCAGGGCTGGGGCCTCAGAAAAACTGTTTTTT. It yields the protein CASSTRLGRAGASEKLFF. The full variable domain, its missing parts supplied by reference TRBV28 and TRBJ1-4, is DVKVTQSSRYLVKRTGEKVFLECVQDMDHENMFWYRQDPGLGLRLIYFSYDVKMKEKGDIPEGYSVSREKKERFSLILESASTNQTSMYLCASSTRLGRAGASEKLFFGSGTQLSVL.

About this clone: This sample includes further DNA sequences coding for the same CDR3. The chain employs TRBV6-6 and TRBJ2-7; D call uncertain. This CDR3 contains 12 residues. The ends were cut back, 0 bases at V and 4 bases at J, with 4 bases in the middle. Germline assignment: CDR1 MNHNY and CDR2 SVGAGI (reference sequence). The CDR3 protein is CASSYSPYEQYF. The CDR3 DNA reads as TGTGCCAGCAGTTACTCTCCTTACGAGCAGTACTTC.